These T cell receptor beta chains were read from a single sample in a study of blood T cell repertoires in COVID-19. TCRdb's copy holds only in-frame clones and misses some; the assay was immunoSEQ multiplex PCR. The sample lists about 220,000 clones, approximately 80% seen once, with 9.7% in the top ten. Input material: peripheral blood. The receptors derive from a man aged 45-60 years with active or convalescent COVID-19. The CDR3 runs from the conserved cysteine through the conserved F or W. A D gene is named only where the DNA matches it firmly. The size field is filled for only some rows; it gives once, few, many or a size class.

TRBV6-2/TRBV6-3,-,TRBJ1-1,-,CASSYKSHEAFF,TGTGCCAGCAGTTACAAATCCCATGAAGCTTTCTTT
TRBV19,-,TRBJ2-6,-,CASSVSGANVLTF,TGTGCCTCCTCAGTCTCTGGGGCCAACGTCCTGACTTTC
TRBV2,few,TRBJ2-2,TRBD1,CASAGQGVTGELFF,TGTGCCAGCGCCGGACAGGGGGTCACCGGGGAGCTGTTTTTT
TRBV2,-,TRBJ2-1,TRBD2,CASRFVGGDNEQFF,TGTGCCAGCAGGTTCGTGGGAGGGGACAATGAGCAGTTCTTC
TRBV6-5,-,TRBJ2-2,-,CASSYFSPPNTGELFF,TGTGCCAGCAGTTACTTCTCCCCCCCGAACACCGGGGAGCTGTTTTTT
TRBV7-3,-,TRBJ2-7,TRBD1,CASSYPGQGKYEQYF,TGTGCCAGCAGCTATCCGGGACAGGGTAAGTACGAGCAGTACTTC
TRBV25-1,-,TRBJ1-6,-,CASSPNEQATYNSPLHF,TGTGCCAGCAGCCCTAATGAACAGGCGACGTATAATTCACCCCTCCACTTT
TRBV5-1,-,TRBJ1-1,-,CASSPGTLHEAFF,TGCGCCAGCAGCCCCGGGACTTTACATGAAGCTTTCTTT
TRBV6-5,-,TRBJ2-3,TRBD2,CASSLRGVGTDTQYF,TGTGCCAGCAGCTTACGGGGGGTGGGAACAGATACGCAGTATTTT
TRBV20-1,-,TRBJ2-1,TRBD2,CSASGTSHYNEQFF,TGCAGTGCTAGTGGGACTAGTCACTACAATGAGCAGTTCTTC
TRBV19,-,TRBJ1-5,-,CASSITRGVGEGNQPQHF,TGTGCCAGTAGTATTACCCGTGGTGTGGGGGAGGGCAATCAGCCCCAGCATTTT
TRBV29-1,-,TRBJ2-5,TRBD2,CSANSGTSGIGETQYF,TGCAGCGCCAACTCCGGGACTAGCGGGATAGGAGAGACCCAGTACTTC
TRBV7-2,-,TRBJ1-2,-,CASSLGQTTNYGYTF,TGTGCCAGCAGCTTAGGGCAGACAACTAACTATGGCTACACCTTC
TRBV15,-,TRBJ1-4,TRBD1,CATSRGDRGQGEKLFF,TGTGCCACCAGCAGAGGGGACAGGGGGCAAGGTGAAAAACTGTTTTTT
TRBV4-1,-,TRBJ2-1,TRBD1,CASSPGTGNSRGNEQFF,TGCGCCAGCAGCCCCGGGACAGGGAATTCCAGGGGAAATGAGCAGTTCTTC
TRBV27,-,TRBJ2-7,TRBD1,CASRAGQGIPEQYF,TGTGCCAGCAGGGCGGGACAGGGGATACCCGAGCAGTACTTC
TRBV5-1,-,TRBJ2-3,TRBD2,CASSTGLAGDTDTQYF,TGCGCCAGCAGCACGGGACTAGCGGGAGACACAGATACGCAGTATTTT
TRBV19,-,TRBJ1-5,-,CASIPPPGGSDQPQHF,TGTGCCAGTATCCCGCCCCCGGGGGGTTCAGATCAGCCCCAGCATTTT
TRBV28,-,TRBJ1-5,TRBD1,CASIPLRGPTAQHF,TGTGCCAGCATCCCCCTCAGGGGGCCTACGGCCCAGCATTTT
TRBV7-2,-,TRBJ1-1,-,CASSLVQTAGAFF,TGTGCCAGCAGCTTAGTGCAGACAGCCGGGGCTTTCTTT
TRBV6-2/TRBV6-3,-,TRBJ2-1,-,CASSYSRNNEQFF,TGTGCCAGCAGTTATTCTAGAAACAATGAGCAGTTCTTC
TRBV7-2,-,TRBJ2-2,TRBD2,CASSSGEGRSGELFF,TGTGCCAGCAGCTCCGGGGAGGGGAGGTCCGGGGAGCTGTTTTTT
TRBV28,-,TRBJ2-3,-,CAAIGQSTDTQYF,TGTGCCGCCATCGGACAGAGCACAGATACGCAGTATTTT
TRBV5-1,-,TRBJ2-5,TRBD2,CASSLVGGPGLVSEGKTQYF,TGCGCCAGCAGCTTGGTCGGGGGACCCGGACTAGTGAGCGAGGGAAAGACCCAGTACTTC
TRBV13,-,TRBJ1-2,TRBD1,CASSRGQATNYGYTF,TGTGCCAGCAGCCGTGGACAGGCCACGAACTATGGCTACACCTTC
TRBV5-6,-,TRBJ1-4,TRBD1,CASSWRTGGFNEKLFF,TGTGCCAGCAGCTGGCGGACAGGAGGATTTAATGAAAAACTGTTTTTT
TRBV11-2,-,TRBJ2-3,-,CASSLQGDTQYF,TGTGCCAGCAGCTTGCAGGGAGATACGCAGTATTTT
TRBV6-2/TRBV6-3,-,TRBJ1-2,TRBD1,CASSRHRGPLLKGGYTF,TGTGCCAGCAGCCGGCACAGGGGCCCACTACTCAAAGGGGGCTACACCTTC
TRBV4-1,-,TRBJ1-4,-,CASSGEVLLNYEKLFF,TGCGCCAGCAGCGGGGAGGTCCTCCTTAATTATGAAAAACTGTTTTTT
TRBV12-3/TRBV12-4,-,TRBJ2-3,TRBD1,CASRRQGADTQYF,TGTGCCAGCAGACGACAGGGGGCGGATACGCAGTATTTT
TRBV6-6,-,TRBJ1-1,-,CASWWGGFENTEAFF,TGTGCCAGCTGGTGGGGGGGGTTTGAGAACACTGAAGCTTTCTTT
TRBV5-4,-,TRBJ2-5,TRBD1,CASSGDRQETQYF,TGTGCCAGCAGCGGGGACAGACAAGAGACCCAGTACTTC
TRBV28,once,TRBJ2-5,-,CASSLTKNTYRETQYF,TGTGCCAGCAGTCTGACTAAAAACACGTACCGGGAGACCCAGTACTTC
TRBV30,-,TRBJ2-3,TRBD2,CAWTSGSTDTQYF,TGTGCCTGGACTAGCGGGAGTACAGATACGCAGTATTTT
TRBV6-5,-,TRBJ1-4,-,CASRNREEKLFF,TGTGCCAGCAGGAACAGGGAAGAAAAACTGTTTTTT
TRBV7-6,-,TRBJ2-1,TRBD1,CASSLVRDRVNEQFF,TGTGCCAGCAGCTTAGTCCGGGACAGGGTCAATGAGCAGTTCTTC
TRBV6-6,-,TRBJ1-4,-,CASSYVMLGGDEKLFF,TGTGCCAGCAGTTACGTTATGCTAGGGGGTGATGAAAAACTGTTTTTT
TRBV11-2,-,TRBJ2-6,-,CASSLEVLAGWLAGANVLTF,TGTGCCAGCAGCTTAGAGGTCCTGGCAGGCTGGCTGGCTGGGGCCAACGTCCTGACTTTC
TRBV24-1,-,TRBJ1-1,-,CATFQGNNLMNTEAFF,TGTGCCACCTTTCAGGGTAATAATTTAATGAACACTGAAGCTTTCTTT
TRBV27,-,TRBJ2-7,-,CASSFEGSEYEQYF,TGTGCCAGCAGTTTTGAGGGATCGGAATACGAGCAGTACTTC
TRBV19,-,TRBJ2-1,-,CASSIDLRAKEQFF,TGTGCCAGTAGTATAGATCTACGAGCGAAAGAGCAGTTCTTC
TRBV4-2,-,TRBJ2-1,-,CASSQERGGPRGLDEQFF,TGTGCCAGCAGCCAAGAACGGGGAGGACCGCGGGGATTGGATGAGCAGTTCTTC
TRBV7-3,-,TRBJ2-1,-,CASSLQGRGEQFF,TGTGCCAGCAGCTTACAAGGCCGAGGGGAGCAGTTCTTC
TRBV27,-,TRBJ1-1,TRBD1,CASSPGQGMNTEAFF,TGTGCCAGCAGTCCCGGACAGGGGATGAACACTGAAGCTTTCTTT
TRBV28,-,TRBJ2-1,-,CASSSSTANNEQFF,TGTGCCAGCAGTTCCTCGACAGCAAACAATGAGCAGTTCTTC
TRBV5-5,-,TRBJ2-3,TRBD2,CASTLGLAGSTDTQYF,TGTGCCAGCACCTTAGGACTAGCGGGGAGCACAGATACGCAGTATTTT
TRBV7-9,-,TRBJ2-3,TRBD1,CASSPGQGTDTQYF,TGTGCCAGCAGCCCGGGACAGGGGACAGATACGCAGTATTTT
TRBV7-9,-,TRBJ2-1,TRBD2,CASSRPGGNEQFF,TGTGCCAGCAGCCGGCCCGGGGGGAATGAGCAGTTCTTC
TRBV7-2,-,TRBJ1-1,-,CASSSRDWGTEAFF,TGTGCCAGCAGCTCCCGGGACTGGGGCACTGAAGCTTTCTTT
TRBV29-1,once,TRBJ2-5,TRBD1,CSVTGVGGEETQYF,TGCAGCGTTACAGGGGTTGGAGGTGAAGAGACCCAGTACTTC
TRBV7-2,-,TRBJ2-1,TRBD2,CASSRPPSGRRSSYNEQFF,TGTGCCAGCAGCCGCCCACCTAGCGGGAGGCGGAGCTCCTACAATGAGCAGTTCTTC
TRBV6-2/TRBV6-3,-,TRBJ2-1,TRBD2,CASSYSSQNGTSVNNEQFF,TGTGCCAGCAGTTACTCGAGCCAAAACGGGACTAGCGTAAACAATGAGCAGTTCTTC
TRBV5-1,-,TRBJ2-3,TRBD1,CASSSTDRFSTDTQYF,TGCGCCAGCAGCAGCACGGACAGGTTTAGCACAGATACGCAGTATTTT
TRBV5-1,once,TRBJ1-1,-,CASSLDGGLSAFF,TGCGCCAGCAGCTTGGACGGAGGGTTATCAGCTTTCTTT